Listed below are T cell receptor beta chains from one sample, sequenced in a study of shared clonotypes between healthy human individuals. Sequencing used immunoSEQ multiplex PCR; TCRdb keeps in-frame clones, though not all of them. The sample consists of a few hundred thousand clones, roughly three quarters of them appearing once. The sample was PBMCs. The receptor set was obtained from a middle-aged woman in good health. Some clones in this sample may be carry-over from other donors' samples. Both conserved end residues are part of each CDR3. Each record gives: V gene, D gene, J gene, clone size, CDR3 protein, CDR3 DNA. D genes are given only for firm matches. Clone size, where shown, is once, few, many, or a class for clones that have expanded.

>TRBV28|-|TRBJ1-5|-
CASSFGAGRQPQHF
TGTGCCAGCAGTTTCGGGGCAGGGCGTCAGCCCCAGCATTTT
>TRBV7-2|TRBD2|TRBJ2-5|once
CASSQTSGRRQETQYF
TGTGCCAGCAGCCAGACTAGCGGGAGGCGCCAAGAGACCCAGTACTTC
>TRBV7-9|-|TRBJ2-6|-
CASSFTGSGANVLTF
TGTGCCAGCAGCTTTACGGGCTCTGGGGCCAACGTCCTGACTTTC
>TRBV5-1|TRBD2|TRBJ2-3|-
CASSLEPSGSADTQYF
TGCGCCAGCAGCTTGGAGCCTAGCGGGAGCGCAGATACGCAGTATTTT
>TRBV10-3|TRBD2|TRBJ2-7|-
CAISASGPYEQYF
TGTGCCATCAGTGCTAGCGGGCCCTACGAGCAGTACTTC
>TRBV18|-|TRBJ1-2|few
CASSPEGNGYTF
TGTGCCAGCTCACCGGAGGGAAATGGCTACACCTTC
>TRBV5-6|-|TRBJ1-2|-
CASSSRTGSLLYGYTF
TGTGCCAGCAGTTCCCGGACGGGATCCCTGCTCTATGGCTACACCTTC
>TRBV6-1|-|TRBJ2-2|-
CASNKGLGFAGELFF
TGTGCCAGCAACAAAGGGTTAGGATTCGCCGGGGAGCTGTTTTTT
>TRBV7-8|TRBD2|TRBJ2-7|-
CASSLGPAGGPREQYF
TGTGCCAGCAGCTTAGGCCCAGCGGGAGGGCCCCGGGAGCAGTACTTC
>TRBV27|TRBD1|TRBJ2-7|-
CASRPTGTGSPYEQYF
TGTGCCAGCAGGCCGACCGGGACAGGATCCCCCTACGAGCAGTACTTC
>TRBV7-8|-|TRBJ2-7|-
CASSLGGGPGRAEQYF
TGTGCCAGCAGCTTAGGAGGGGGCCCCGGGAGGGCCGAGCAGTACTTC
>TRBV29-1|TRBD2|TRBJ2-1|-
CSVDTSGSYNEQFF
TGCAGCGTGGATACTAGCGGATCCTACAATGAGCAGTTCTTC
>TRBV5-1|TRBD2|TRBJ2-7|-
CASSLGGSGRPSSYEQYF
TGCGCCAGCAGCTTGGGTGGTAGCGGGAGGCCGAGCTCCTACGAGCAGTACTTC
>TRBV4-3|TRBD2|TRBJ2-7|-
CASSQEIGLAGSSSYEQYF
TGCGCCAGCAGCCAAGAAATTGGACTAGCGGGATCCAGCTCCTACGAGCAGTACTTC
>TRBV15|-|TRBJ1-5|-
CATSKRDSNQPQHF
TGTGCCACCAGCAAACGGGACAGCAATCAGCCCCAGCATTTT
>TRBV6-4|-|TRBJ2-3|-
CASSDHASSVTDTQYF
TGTGCCAGCAGTGACCATGCCAGTTCAGTCACAGATACGCAGTATTTT